One and the same sample provided the 14 T cell receptor beta chains below, sequenced in a study of shared clonotypes between healthy human individuals. The naive CD8 subset, CD45RO-negative cells positively selected for CCR7, excluded terminally differentiated effector memory CD45RA+ cells. Here immunoSEQ multiplex PCR was the method, and the copy in TCRdb shows in-frame clones only, minus some. The repertoire consists of under 850,000 clones, with almost 95% occurring once and the leading ten covering under 30%. Sequenced: naive CD8+ T cells sorted from blood. Source of these receptors: a man aged 30 to 45 in good health.

The chain uses TRBV18 and TRBJ1-4; 8 nucleotides align to TRBD1. The CDR3 runs 13 residues. V was pared by 3 bases and J by 8 bases, with 2 bases of the junction left unmatched. Germline CDR1 KGHSH, CDR2 LQKENI. The CDR3 region is CASSPDRVEKLFF. The CDR3 nucleotides read TGTGCCAGCTCACCGGACAGGGTAGAAAAACTGTTTTTT.

The rearrangement uses TRBV6-6 and TRBJ1-2; the D is unclear. Germline V lookup: CDR1 MNHNY, CDR2 SVGAGI (reference sequence). The ends were cut back, 2 bases at V and 3 bases at J, with 16 bases in the middle. CDR3 length: 16 residues. CDR3 sequence: CASSYSSAVPHYGYTF. The CDR3 bases are TGTGCCAGCAGTTACAGCTCGGCAGTCCCCCACTATGGCTACACCTTC.

This clone has only a few counts. The V gene is TRBV5-4, the J gene TRBJ1-2; D gene unclear. Between the trimmed V and J ends, which lost 3 bases and 6 bases, there was a span of 6 bases. Germline V gene data show CDR1 as SGHNT and CDR2 as YYREEE (reference sequence). This CDR3 is 11 amino acids long. The CDR3 DNA reads TGTGCCAGCAGCTCGGGAGATGGCTACACCTTC. Amino acid sequence: CASSSGDGYTF. Full variable domain (remainder filled in from reference TRBV5-4 and TRBJ1-2): ETGVTQSPTHLIKTRGQQVTLRCSSQSGHNTVSWYQQALGQGPQFIFQYYREEENGRGNFPPRFSGLQFPNYSSELNVNALELDDSALYLCASSSGDGYTFGSGTRLTVV.

This clone has a single count. The chain has TRBV7-8 and TRBJ1-2, with a weak D call TRBD1 (6 bases). V lost 1 base, J lost 4 bases, and 10 bases lay in between. The CDR3 contains 14 residues. Germline V CDR1 and CDR2: SGHVS, FQNEAQ. The CDR3 here is CASSLGRGPYGYTF. The CDR3 bases are TGTGCCAGCAGCTTAGGCAGGGGCCCCTATGGCTACACCTTC. Filled out from reference TRBV7-8 and TRBJ1-2, the complete variable domain reads GAGVSQSPRYKVAKRGQDVALRCDPISGHVSLFWYQQALGQGPEFLTYFQNEAQLDKSGLPSDRFFAERPEGSVSTLKIQRTQQEDSAVYLCASSLGRGPYGYTFGSGTRLTVV.

This chain joins TRBV4-3 and TRBJ1-2; TRBD1 matches 8 bases. The V and J ends lost 0 bases and 7 bases, in that order; junction bases with no gene match: 7. Germline V gene sequence: CDR1 LGHNA, CDR2 YSLEER. This CDR3 has 15 residues. The CDR3 is CASSQDGTGRGGYTF. CDR3 nucleotides: TGCGCCAGCAGCCAAGATGGGACAGGCCGGGGTGGCTACACCTTC.

The genes are TRBV28 and TRBJ2-1; TRBD2 matches at 16 bases. The CDR3 covers 19 residues. Germline CDR1 MDHEN, CDR2 SYDVKM. The junction had 9 bases not matched to a gene; V was cut back by 4 bases and J by 3 bases. The CDR3 spells CASSSGLAGGPRDYNEQFF. CDR3 bases: TGTGCCAGCAGTTCGGGACTAGCGGGAGGGCCTCGGGACTACAATGAGCAGTTCTTC.

This chain links TRBV19 with TRBJ1-1, with a tentative D call TRBD1 (5 bases). This CDR3 is built from 15 residues. Germline V gives CDR1 LNHDA, CDR2 SQIVND (reference sequence). V shed 4 bases and J shed 0 bases, with 12 bases lying between them. The CDR3 is CASSNFPRVNTEAFF. In DNA, the CDR3 is TGTGCCAGTAGTAATTTTCCCAGGGTGAACACTGAAGCTTTCTTT.

The CDR3 spells CASKTGGHTEAFF. The CDR3 nucleotides are TGTGCCAGCAAAACAGGGGGCCACACTGAAGCTTTCTTT. The chain has TRBV27 and TRBJ1-1; 9 bases fit TRBD1. V lost 7 bases and J lost 3; bases outside the gene matches: 3. From germline, CDR1 is MNHEY and CDR2 SMNVEV (reference sequence). The CDR3 runs 13 residues.

As regards this clone: Different DNA sequences within this sample yield the same CDR3. The chain carries TRBV28 and TRBJ2-7; D ambiguous. The CDR3 is 11 residues long. Germline V gene lookup returns CDR1 MDHEN and CDR2 SYDVKM. V lost 4 bases and J 3 bases, leaving 4 bases between the germline ends. This chain's CDR3 is CASSSNYEQYF. CDR3 DNA sequence: TGTGCCAGCAGTTCGAACTACGAGCAGTACTTC.

V is TRBV10-2 and J is TRBJ2-5; 7 bases line up with TRBD1. Germline lookup yields CDR1 WSHSY and CDR2 SAAADI. The junction had 4 bases not matched to a gene; V was cut back by 4 bases and J by 2 bases. The CDR3 runs 14 residues. The DNA for the CDR3 is TGCGCCAGCAGTGCCCCGGGACAGCAAGAGACCCAGTACTTC. This encodes CASSAPGQQETQYF.

The V and J genes are TRBV29-1 and TRBJ2-1; 12 bases are a match to TRBD2. Germline lookup yields CDR1 SQVTM and CDR2 ANQGSEA. The ends lost 5 bases at V and 3 bases at J; junction bases unmatched: 5. This CDR3 is 15 amino acids long. CDR3 amino acids: CSVSGLAGIYNEQFF. As DNA, the CDR3 is TGCAGCGTTTCGGGACTAGCGGGCATCTACAATGAGCAGTTCTTC.

A single count supports this clone. This rearrangement joins TRBV27 to TRBJ2-7; a weak D match, TRBD1 (6 bases). Germline V gene data show CDR1 as MNHEY and CDR2 as SMNVEV (reference sequence). This CDR3 is built from 15 residues. Trimming took off 7 bases at V and 6 bases at J, with 22 bases between the two ends. The CDR3 protein is CASTRWTGTLGEQYF. Written as DNA, the CDR3 is TGTGCCAGCACACGCTGGACCGGGACATTGGGCGAGCAGTACTTC.

This chain links TRBV11-2 with TRBJ2-1; 9 nucleotides align to TRBD2. The V segment lost 1 base and the J segment 1 base; nucleotides outside the gene matches: 2. The CDR3 has 16 amino acids. The germline gives CDR1 SGHAT, CDR2 FQNNGV. CDR3 DNA: TGTGCCAGCAGCTTAGTAGCGGGAGCTTCCTACAATGAGCAGTTCTTC. It specifies CASSLVAGASYNEQFF.

This chain connects TRBV7-9 to TRBJ2-7, with 9 bases matching TRBD1. The CDR3 extends over 15 amino acids. Germline loops: CDR1 SEHNR, CDR2 FQNEAQ (reference sequence). J gave up 1 base and V 5 bases, and 6 bases lay outside the gene matches. CDR3 coding DNA: TGTGCCAGCAGCCGAGGGACAGGGCCTTCCTACGAGCAGTACTTC. Translated: CASSRGTGPSYEQYF.